The T cell receptor (beta chain) described here comes from a study of blood T cell repertoires in COVID-19. Study overall: The study drew acute and convalescent COVID-19 samples from the United States, Italy and Spain. PBMCs, B-cell-depleted T cells, or T cells provided the cDNA or gDNA that made up the material.

Germline lookup yields CDR1 LGHNA and CDR2 YSLEER. The CDR3 runs to 16 residues. V trimming: 0 bases; J trimming: 3 bases; junction bases outside the gene matches: 3. Original analysis: For nucleated cells, counts were estimated from reference gene primer amplification. Assay used: immunoSEQ multiplex PCR; TCRdb lists only in-frame clones, some missing. The DNA gave D and trimming, while V, J and clone size come from that table. The sample yields 74,000 or so clones, approximately 90% seen once. This sequence joins TRBV4-3 and TRBJ2-7; 12 positions match TRBD1. The source is a man aged 45-65 years with acute or convalescent COVID-19. Input material: peripheral blood. The CDR3 sequence is CASSQDRDRGHYEQYF. The DNA for the CDR3 is TGCGCCAGCAGCCAAGATCGGGACAGGGGGCACTACGAGCAGTACTTC.